This record concerns one TCR beta chain sequence. Its matching antigen is unknown. One junction end does not reproduce the germline sequence, and a read error may be involved. The CDR3 spans 15 residues. Germline CDR1 and CDR2: SEHNR and FQNEAQ (reference sequence). Vbeta (60) and Jbeta (13) primers were used in the PCR. Assay: immunoSEQ multiplex PCR; the TCRdb copy retains only in-frame clones and omits some. The sample lists about 120,000 clones, around four fifths seen once, with roughly 1.5% in the top ten. The sample is drawn from a study of cytomegalovirus exposure and HLA in healthy donors. As for the study in general: When 398 donors were genotyped, about 81% of them were found to fall in the Caucasian-associated ancestry cluster. Study findings and constraints: Reportedly, TCR beta sequences accurately predicted HLA-A and HLA-B alleles in most subjects. As was reported, the classifier diagnosed cytomegalovirus status with high specificity and sensitivity. In a later analysis, specific HLA alleles were associated with around 17,000 TCR beta sequences at a 0.05 false discovery rate.

The source of this sequence is a female donor in good health and CMV-seronegative. The specimen sequenced was PBMCs. V gene TRBV7-9 combines with J gene TRBJ1-2; the D is unclear. This CDR3 reads CSSSLGSGSDYGYTF. The CDR3 nucleotides read TGTTCCAGCAGCTTAGGTTCGGGGTCTGACTATGGCTACACCTTC.